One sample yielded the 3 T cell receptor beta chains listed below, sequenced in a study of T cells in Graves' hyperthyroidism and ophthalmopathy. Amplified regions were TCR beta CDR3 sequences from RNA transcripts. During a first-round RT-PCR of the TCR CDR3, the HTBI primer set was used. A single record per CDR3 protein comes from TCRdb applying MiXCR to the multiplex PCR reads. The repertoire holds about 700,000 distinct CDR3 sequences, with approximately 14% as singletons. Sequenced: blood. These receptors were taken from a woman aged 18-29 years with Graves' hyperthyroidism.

CDR3 loop: CASSYPGGGTEQFF. CDR3 nucleotides: TGTGCCAGCAGTTACCCCGGGGGGGGGACAGAGCAGTTCTTC. The chain combines TRBV6-1 with TRBJ2-1; TRBD2 matches at 8 bases. Germline V gives CDR1 MNHNS, CDR2 SASEGT. The CDR3 covers 14 residues. J lost 10 bases, V lost 5 bases, and 10 bases had no gene match.

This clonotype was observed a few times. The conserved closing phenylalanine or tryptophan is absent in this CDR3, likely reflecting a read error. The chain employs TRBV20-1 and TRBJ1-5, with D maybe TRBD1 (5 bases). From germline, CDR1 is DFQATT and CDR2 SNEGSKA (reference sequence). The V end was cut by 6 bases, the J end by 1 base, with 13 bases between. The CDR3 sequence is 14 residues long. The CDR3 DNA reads TGCAGTGCCAGGTGGGGGAGAAGCAATCAGCCCCAGCATCTT. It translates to CSARWGRSNQPQHL.

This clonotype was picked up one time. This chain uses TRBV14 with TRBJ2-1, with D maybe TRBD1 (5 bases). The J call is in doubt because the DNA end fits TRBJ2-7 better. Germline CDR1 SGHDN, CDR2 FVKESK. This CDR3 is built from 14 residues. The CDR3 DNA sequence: TGTGCCAGCAGCCCTGCAGGGCTCGGAAATGAGCAGTACTTC. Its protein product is CASSPAGLGNEQYF.